A selection of T cell receptor beta chains follows, all from one sample in a study of blood T cells in healthy people across ages. TCRdb processed the 5' RACE reads anew with MiXCR; each CDR3 protein has one entry. The table lists about 730,000 distinct CDR3 sequences, 43% of them singletons. The sequenced material came from blood. Receptors were obtained from a woman aged 55 to 70 in good health. The CDR3 runs from the conserved cysteine through the conserved F or W. D genes are given only for firm matches. Not all rows give a size; the values are once, few, many and, for expanded clones, a class.

TRBD2	TRBV20-1	NA	TRBJ2-7	CSAPGLAFSYEQYF	TGCAGTGCCCCGGGACTAGCGTTCTCCTACGAGCAGTACTTC
NA	TRBV20-1	NA	TRBJ2-6	CSARLFLSSGANVLTF	TGCAGTGCTAGATTATTTTTGTCGTCTGGGGCCAACGTCCTGACTTTC
NA	TRBV7-9	NA	TRBJ2-3	CASSSGPGDTQYF	TGTGCCAGCAGCTCGGGACCCGGCGATACGCAGTATTTT
NA	TRBV9	few	TRBJ1-2	CASSVDLTENYGYTF	TGTGCCAGCAGCGTAGACTTGACGGAGAACTATGGCTACACCTTC
TRBD2	TRBV7-9	few	TRBJ2-3	CASSLGGAGTSGTDTQYF	TGTGCCAGCAGCCTAGGGGGCGCCGGGACTAGCGGCACAGATACGCAGTATTTT
TRBD1	TRBV7-2	NA	TRBJ2-7	CASSASGQASYEQYF	TGTGCCAGCAGCGCCTCAGGACAGGCATCCTACGAGCAGTACTTC
NA	TRBV6-6	NA	TRBJ2-7	CASSTLTGSEQYF	TGTGCCAGCAGTACCCTTACAGGGTCCGAGCAGTACTTC
TRBD1	TRBV12-3/TRBV12-4	NA	TRBJ2-4	CASSLAGQLAKNIQYF	TGTGCCAGCAGTTTAGCGGGACAGCTAGCCAAAAACATTCAGTACTTC
NA	TRBV28	NA	TRBJ2-7	CASSIRDNYEQYF	TGTGCCAGCAGCATCCGGGACAACTACGAGCAGTACTTC
TRBD1	TRBV6-2/TRBV6-3	NA	TRBJ2-7	CASSYSGQVGNEQYF	TGTGCCAGCAGTTACTCAGGACAGGTGGGGAACGAGCAGTACTTC
NA	TRBV10-3	NA	TRBJ2-5	CAINSGGEETQYF	TGTGCCATCAATTCAGGGGGGGAAGAGACCCAGTACTTC
TRBD1	TRBV7-2	NA	TRBJ2-7	CASSEQGPYTYEQYF	TGTGCCAGCAGCGAACAGGGGCCCTACACCTACGAGCAGTACTTC
NA	TRBV10-3	NA	TRBJ2-5	CAISESEGEQYF	TGTGCCATCAGTGAGTCTGAGGGTGAGCAGTACTTC
NA	TRBV4-3	NA	TRBJ2-2	CASSHDGQRGRELFF	TGCGCCAGCAGCCACGATGGACAGAGGGGGAGGGAGCTGTTTTTT
NA	TRBV18	NA	TRBJ1-4	CASSPSWEKLFF	TGTGCCAGCTCACCATCTTGGGAAAAACTGTTTTTT
NA	TRBV20-1	NA	TRBJ1-1	CSSKGGKGDTEAFF	TGCAGTTCCAAGGGCGGAAAGGGGGACACTGAAGCTTTCTTT
NA	TRBV29-1	few	TRBJ2-2	CSVEKGFGELFF	TGCAGCGTTGAAAAGGGGTTCGGGGAGCTGTTTTTT
TRBD2	TRBV10-3	NA	TRBJ2-3	CAIQLGRRASGGQVDTQYF	TGTGCCATCCAACTCGGTAGGCGTGCTAGCGGGGGCCAGGTAGATACGCAGTATTTT
TRBD2	TRBV29-1	once	TRBJ2-5	CSVSDGFGLAGSSGRTQYF	TGCAGCGTTTCAGATGGATTCGGGCTAGCGGGATCTTCCGGCAGGACCCAGTACTTC
NA	TRBV18	NA	TRBJ2-2	CASRLSDTGELFF	TGTGCCAGCCGCCTGAGCGACACCGGGGAGCTGTTTTTT
NA	TRBV6-5	NA	TRBJ1-5	CASSTTVQPQHF	TGTGCCAGCAGTACAACGGTTCAGCCCCAGCATTTT
TRBD2	TRBV2	NA	TRBJ2-1	CASLSGRPSYNEQFF	TGTGCCAGCTTAAGCGGGAGGCCCTCCTACAATGAGCAGTTCTTC
TRBD2	TRBV12-3/TRBV12-4	NA	TRBJ2-1	CASNPSGGSYNEQFF	TGTGCCAGCAACCCTAGCGGGGGGTCCTACAATGAGCAGTTCTTC
NA	TRBV15	NA	TRBJ1-1	CATSRVRTANTEAFF	TGTGCCACCAGCAGAGTTCGGACAGCGAACACTGAAGCTTTCTTT
TRBD1	TRBV9	few	TRBJ2-3	CASSADTGTAFTDTQYF	TGTGCCAGCAGCGCCGATACCGGGACAGCTTTCACAGATACGCAGTATTTT
TRBD2	TRBV7-6	few	TRBJ2-1	CASSPKIAGGPVVNEQFF	TGTGCCAGCAGCCCTAAGATAGCGGGAGGGCCAGTAGTCAATGAGCAGTTCTTC
NA	TRBV20-1	NA	TRBJ2-2	CSARTALGTGELFF	TGCAGTGCCCGGACGGCGCTTGGGACCGGGGAGCTGTTTTTT
TRBD2	TRBV11-2	NA	TRBJ2-1	CASSLERTSHEQFF	TGTGCCAGCAGCTTAGAGAGGACTAGCCATGAGCAGTTCTTC
NA	TRBV7-6	NA	TRBJ1-4	CASSLGQAGEKLFF	TGTGCCAGCAGCTTAGGCCAGGCCGGGGAAAAACTGTTTTTT
NA	TRBV30	NA	TRBJ1-2	CAWSRQGTNYGYTF	TGTGCCTGGTCTCGGCAGGGAACTAACTATGGCTACACCTTC
TRBD1	TRBV4-2	NA	TRBJ2-7	CASSQDDRVGNEQYF	TGTGCCAGCAGCCAAGATGACAGGGTGGGAAATGAGCAGTACTTC
NA	TRBV11-3	few	TRBJ2-1	CASSLELGRDGNEQFF	TGTGCCAGCAGCTTAGAACTCGGGCGTGACGGGAATGAGCAGTTCTTC
NA	TRBV29-1	many	TRBJ2-7	CSVDANYEQYF	TGCAGCGTCGACGCGAATTACGAGCAGTACTTC
NA	TRBV28	NA	TRBJ1-5	CASSLSRPQHF	TGTGCCAGCAGCCTTTCCCGGCCCCAGCATTTT
NA	TRBV12-3/TRBV12-4	few	TRBJ1-1	CASSPPTGSNTEAFF	TGTGCCAGCAGTCCTCCGACAGGTTCGAACACTGAAGCTTTCTTT
TRBD2	TRBV27	few	TRBJ2-7	CASSLSGTMSYEQYF	TGTGCCAGCAGTTTATCGGGGACTATGTCCTACGAGCAGTACTTC
TRBD1	TRBV27	few	TRBJ2-7	CASSWDRGQEDEQYF	TGTGCCAGCAGTTGGGACAGGGGGCAAGAGGACGAGCAGTACTTC
TRBD1	TRBV6-2/TRBV6-3	few	TRBJ2-5	CASRLGQGSETQYF	TGTGCCAGCAGGCTGGGACAGGGGTCAGAGACCCAGTACTTC
NA	TRBV7-8	few	TRBJ1-1	CASSFRQNTEAFF	TGTGCCAGCAGCTTTAGACAGAACACTGAAGCTTTCTTT
TRBD2	TRBV2	NA	TRBJ2-5	CASSQNSGGAKETQYF	TGTGCCAGCAGCCAAAACAGCGGGGGGGCCAAGGAGACCCAGTACTTC
TRBD1	TRBV11-2	many	TRBJ1-1	CASSLDQDRGFAFF	TGTGCCAGCAGCTTAGATCAGGACAGGGGTTTTGCTTTCTTT
TRBD2	TRBV12-3/TRBV12-4	NA	TRBJ2-3	CASSAGASSGGTDAQYF	TGTGCCAGCAGCGCTGGCGCCTCTAGCGGGGGCACAGATGCGCAGTATTTT
NA	TRBV28	once	TRBJ2-5	CASSFPTPGLGETQYF	TGTGCCAGCAGTTTCCCGACCCCAGGGTTGGGGGAGACCCAGTACTTC
TRBD1	TRBV6-6	NA	TRBJ2-7	CASRPPGTGVYEQYF	TGTGCCAGCAGGCCCCCCGGGACAGGGGTATACGAGCAGTACTTC
NA	TRBV20-1	NA	TRBJ2-3	CSARSGTSTDTQYF	TGCAGTGCTAGAAGCGGTACTAGCACAGATACGCAGTATTTT
NA	TRBV10-3	few	TRBJ2-6	CAIRGAGTGANVLTF	TGTGCCATCAGGGGGGCCGGGACTGGGGCCAACGTCCTGACTTTC
NA	TRBV29-1	NA	TRBJ1-1	CSVMWGWETEAFF	TGCAGCGTTATGTGGGGCTGGGAAACTGAAGCTTTCTTT
NA	TRBV12-3/TRBV12-4	NA	TRBJ2-7	CASSPPSHYEQYF	TGTGCCAGCAGTCCACCGTCCCACTACGAGCAGTACTTC
NA	TRBV21-1	NA	TRBJ1-5	CASSTPGPGFNQPQHF	TGTGCCAGCAGCACCCCGGGCCCGGGATTCAATCAGCCCCAGCATTTT
NA	TRBV6-5	few	TRBJ1-6	CASSYGIQGNSPLHF	TGTGCCAGCAGTTACGGTATTCAGGGAAATTCACCCCTCCACTTT
NA	TRBV28	NA	TRBJ1-1	CASSSIGEPNTEAFF	TGTGCCAGCAGTTCCATCGGGGAACCGAACACTGAAGCTTTCTTT
TRBD1	TRBV7-9	NA	TRBJ1-2	CASSPSYGTGGPFTYGYTF	TGTGCCAGCAGCCCCAGTTACGGGACAGGTGGTCCGTTTACCTATGGCTACACCTTC
NA	TRBV12-3/TRBV12-4	once	TRBJ2-5	CASRIRTDSGEQYF	TGTGCCAGCAGAATCAGGACGGATTCGGGGGAGCAGTACTTC
NA	TRBV29-1	many	TRBJ2-7	CSVGGRDTYEQYF	TGCAGCGTTGGGGGCAGGGACACCTACGAGCAGTACTTC
NA	TRBV18	NA	TRBJ2-5	CASSLEGGQMKETQYF	TGTGCCAGCTCACTTGAGGGAGGACAGATGAAAGAGACCCAGTACTTC
NA	TRBV4-1	NA	TRBJ2-7	CASSQDGIEQYF	TGCGCCAGCAGCCAAGATGGTATTGAGCAGTACTTC
TRBD2	TRBV7-9	few	TRBJ2-3	CASSGTSGTTDTQYF	TGTGCCAGCAGTGGGACTAGCGGGACCACAGATACGCAGTATTTT
TRBD2	TRBV7-2	once	TRBJ2-5	CASGFAGEETQYF	TGTGCCAGCGGCTTTGCGGGGGAAGAGACCCAGTACTTC
NA	TRBV12-3/TRBV12-4	NA	TRBJ2-3	CASSLAGRRDTDTQYF	TGTGCCAGCAGTTTAGCGGGCAGGAGAGACACAGATACGCAGTATTTT